This is a list of T cell receptor beta chains from one sample in a study of blood T cell repertoires in COVID-19. The repertoire was sequenced with immunoSEQ multiplex PCR; TCRdb's copy has only in-frame clones and lacks some. Of 200,000 to 250,000 clones listed, roughly 89% are singletons. Material: peripheral blood. The receptors shown here come from a man in his 60s who had recovered from COVID-19. Each CDR3 is given with its conserved first and last residue. The D gene is left open where the match is weak. Clone size, where shown, is once, few, many, or a class for clones that have expanded.

J gene	V gene	D gene	clone size	CDR3 DNA	CDR3 protein
TRBJ1-2	TRBV2	NA	NA	TGTGCCAGCAGTGACGGGGTTGGCTATGGCTACACCTTC	CASSDGVGYGYTF
TRBJ2-4	TRBV19	NA	NA	TGTGCCAGTAGTGAACTAGGGAACATTCAGTACTTC	CASSELGNIQYF
TRBJ2-7	TRBV11-1	NA	NA	TGTGCCAGCAGTACCCGGACAGAGGCCCTCTACGAGCAGTACTTC	CASSTRTEALYEQYF
TRBJ1-1	TRBV19	NA	once	TGTGCCACCCTACCCCAGGGATCGCGTTCCACTGAAGCTTTCTTT	CATLPQGSRSTEAFF
TRBJ2-6	TRBV5-4	TRBD2	NA	TGTGCCAGCAGTCGGGAGGGAGCTGGGGCCAACGTCCTGACTTTC	CASSREGAGANVLTF
TRBJ2-1	TRBV19	NA	NA	TGTGCCAGTAGCACGGGACTGCGGGTCGATGAGCAGTTCTTC	CASSTGLRVDEQFF
TRBJ1-2	TRBV6-5	TRBD1	NA	TGTGCCAGCAGCTACGGACAGGGGACCTATGGCTACACCTTC	CASSYGQGTYGYTF
TRBJ2-1	TRBV19	NA	NA	TGTGCCAGTAGTATAGTTCACCCCCACAACGAGCAGTTCTTC	CASSIVHPHNEQFF
TRBJ2-7	TRBV20-1	NA	NA	TGCAGTGCTAGTACGACTGGCCGAATCAGCTCCTACGAGCAGTACTTC	CSASTTGRISSYEQYF
TRBJ2-5	TRBV9	NA	NA	TGTGCCAGCAGCGAGGGGGTCTGGAAAGAGACCCAGTACTTC	CASSEGVWKETQYF
TRBJ1-1	TRBV10-1	TRBD1	NA	TGCGCCACCTCCCAGGGGGCTGAAGCTTTCTTT	CATSQGAEAFF
TRBJ2-3	TRBV6-2/TRBV6-3	NA	NA	TGTGCCAGCAGTTACCTCGGACTTCTCGATACGCAGTATTTT	CASSYLGLLDTQYF
TRBJ1-1	TRBV5-5	NA	NA	TGTGCCAGCAGCTCGGGTGGTTTCGAAGCTTTCTTT	CASSSGGFEAFF
TRBJ2-5	TRBV29-1	TRBD1	once	TGCAGCGTTAGGACAGGGGCCCAACCGACCCAGTACTTC	CSVRTGAQPTQYF
TRBJ2-7	TRBV6-5	TRBD2	NA	TGTGCCAGCAGTCGCGTCGGGGGGGCCGACGAGCAGTACTTC	CASSRVGGADEQYF
TRBJ2-1	TRBV6-5	TRBD1	NA	TGTGCCAGCACCGGACAGGGGGATGAGCAGTTCTTC	CASTGQGDEQFF
TRBJ2-2	TRBV18	NA	NA	TGTGCCAGCTCACCACGGGCAATTCGAGAAACCGGGGAGCTGTTTTTT	CASSPRAIRETGELFF
TRBJ2-3	TRBV5-6	NA	NA	TGTGCCAGCAGCTTGCCCGCGGGGAGCACCGGGGATACGCAGTATTTT	CASSLPAGSTGDTQYF
TRBJ1-6	TRBV5-4	NA	NA	TGTGCCAGCAGCTTCGGGGGGCGCGATTCACCCCTCCACTTT	CASSFGGRDSPLHF
TRBJ2-7	TRBV10-3	TRBD1	NA	TGTGCCATCAGCGCCGGGACAGGGCGAGACGAGCAGTACTTC	CAISAGTGRDEQYF
TRBJ2-1	TRBV4-2	TRBD1	NA	TGTGCCAGCAGCCTTCGCCAGGGACAGGGTGTCAATGAGCAGTTCTTC	CASSLRQGQGVNEQFF
TRBJ2-5	TRBV9	NA	NA	TGTGCCAGCAGCGTAGACGCGCCGGGGGAGACCCAGTACTTC	CASSVDAPGETQYF
TRBJ2-3	TRBV5-1	TRBD2	once	TGCGCCAGCAGCTTGGGGGTTACTAGCGGGCGCACAGATACGCAGTATTTT	CASSLGVTSGRTDTQYF
TRBJ1-2	TRBV28	NA	NA	TGTGCCACCTCGGGAGGGCTGGACTATGGCTACACCTTC	CATSGGLDYGYTF
TRBJ1-5	TRBV12-3/TRBV12-4	NA	NA	TGTGCCAGCGGGGGCGGTCTCAATCAGCCCCAGCATTTT	CASGGGLNQPQHF
TRBJ1-2	TRBV18	TRBD1	NA	TGTGCCAGCTCACCGCTGGACAGGGGGTATGGCTACACCTTC	CASSPLDRGYGYTF
TRBJ2-3	TRBV5-1	TRBD2	NA	TGCGCCAGCAGCTGGGGGGGAGAGAATACGCAGTATTTT	CASSWGGENTQYF
TRBJ2-1	TRBV6-6	TRBD2	NA	TGTGCCAGCAGTTACTCGGGAGGGCTTTATGAGCAGTTCTTC	CASSYSGGLYEQFF
TRBJ2-7	TRBV6-2/TRBV6-3	NA	NA	TGTGCCAGCAGTTACTTGGCAGGGGGGATTGACGAGCAGTACTTC	CASSYLAGGIDEQYF
TRBJ1-2	TRBV20-1	NA	NA	TGCAGTGCTAGTTCTGGGAGGTTGGCTAACTATGGCTACACCTTC	CSASSGRLANYGYTF
TRBJ2-2	TRBV6-2/TRBV6-3	NA	NA	TGTGCCAGCAGCCTCCGAGGAGGCACCGGGGAGCTGTTTTTT	CASSLRGGTGELFF
TRBJ2-7	TRBV7-2	TRBD1	NA	TGTGCCAGCAGCCGTTCAGCAGGGGGATCCTTTTACGAGCAGTACTTC	CASSRSAGGSFYEQYF
TRBJ1-6	TRBV28	TRBD1	NA	TGTGCCAGCAGTCAGCCGACAGGGAGAAATTCACCCCTCCACTTT	CASSQPTGRNSPLHF
TRBJ1-5	TRBV19	NA	NA	TGTGCCAGTAGTAGACCGGGACAAACATACCAGCCCCAGCATTTT	CASSRPGQTYQPQHF
TRBJ1-4	TRBV27	NA	NA	TGTGCCAGCAGTTCCCGACAGAGCGAAAAACTGTTTTTT	CASSSRQSEKLFF
TRBJ1-2	TRBV29-1	NA	NA	TGCAGCGCCGCCCAGTCAGGGATCTATGGCTACACCTTC	CSAAQSGIYGYTF
TRBJ2-5	TRBV4-2	NA	NA	TGTGCCAGCAGCCAAGGCGTTTCAGGGGAGACCCAGTACTTC	CASSQGVSGETQYF
TRBJ2-1	TRBV5-1	NA	NA	TGCGCCAGCAGCTTGGGACAGGAAAGTGAGCAGTTCTTC	CASSLGQESEQFF
TRBJ2-7	TRBV3-1/TRBV3-2	TRBD2	few	TGTGCCAGCAGCCAAGGACCTAGCGGGGACCCGTCCGAGCAGTACTTC	CASSQGPSGDPSEQYF
TRBJ2-7	TRBV5-5	NA	NA	TGTGCCAGCAGCTTGGATCGTCCCGGGAGTCTCTACGAGCAGTACTTC	CASSLDRPGSLYEQYF
TRBJ2-1	TRBV7-3	TRBD1	NA	TGTGCCAGCAGCTCCGACAGGGGAAGTGAGCAGTTCTTC	CASSSDRGSEQFF
TRBJ2-2	TRBV5-6	TRBD2	NA	TGTGCCAGCAGCTTGCTGGGACTAGCGGGAGCGTCCGGGGAGCTGTTTTTT	CASSLLGLAGASGELFF
TRBJ1-6	TRBV30	NA	few	TGTGCCTGGAGTGGTGGAGGCGAATTTTCACCCCTCCACTTT	CAWSGGGEFSPLHF
TRBJ2-2	TRBV7-3	NA	NA	TGTGCCAGCAGCTTGGACAGAACCGGGGAGCTGTTTTTT	CASSLDRTGELFF
TRBJ2-1	TRBV2	TRBD1	NA	TGTGCCAGCAGTCGGACAGGGACAACCGTGCAGTTCTTC	CASSRTGTTVQFF
TRBJ1-5	TRBV7-3	TRBD1	NA	TGTGCCAGCAGCTCCCGGGACAGTCTCCTAGGTTGGAGCAATCAGCCCCAGCATTTT	CASSSRDSLLGWSNQPQHF
TRBJ1-2	TRBV7-6	TRBD1	NA	TGTGCCAGCAGCTCGCGACAGGGGCAAGGCTACACCTTC	CASSSRQGQGYTF
TRBJ2-1	TRBV4-2	TRBD1	NA	TGTGCCAGCAGCCAAGTGTTGGGACAGGGGGCTGGCGAGCAGTTCTTC	CASSQVLGQGAGEQFF
TRBJ1-1	TRBV27	NA	NA	TGTGCCAGCGGGCCAGGGCACACTGAAGCTTTCTTT	CASGPGHTEAFF
TRBJ2-7	TRBV18	NA	NA	TGTGCCAGCTCACCCGAGGTTGAGCAGTACTTC	CASSPEVEQYF
TRBJ2-7	TRBV11-2	TRBD2	NA	TGTGCCAGCAGCCCGGCGGGGGGTCGGCAGTACTTC	CASSPAGGRQYF
TRBJ2-7	TRBV6-6	NA	NA	TGTGCCAGCAGCAGGGCGTCCTACGAGCAGTACTTC	CASSRASYEQYF
TRBJ2-1	TRBV11-2	TRBD2	NA	TGTGCCAGCAGCGGCGGGACTAGCCGTCTGAATGAGCAGTTCTTC	CASSGGTSRLNEQFF
TRBJ2-4	TRBV24-1	NA	NA	TGTGCCACCAGTGATTCCGAGAGCGCCAAAAACATTCAGTACTTC	CATSDSESAKNIQYF
TRBJ1-2	TRBV29-1	NA	NA	TGCAGCGCGGGCGCTCGGGTGGCTGGCTACACCTTC	CSAGARVAGYTF